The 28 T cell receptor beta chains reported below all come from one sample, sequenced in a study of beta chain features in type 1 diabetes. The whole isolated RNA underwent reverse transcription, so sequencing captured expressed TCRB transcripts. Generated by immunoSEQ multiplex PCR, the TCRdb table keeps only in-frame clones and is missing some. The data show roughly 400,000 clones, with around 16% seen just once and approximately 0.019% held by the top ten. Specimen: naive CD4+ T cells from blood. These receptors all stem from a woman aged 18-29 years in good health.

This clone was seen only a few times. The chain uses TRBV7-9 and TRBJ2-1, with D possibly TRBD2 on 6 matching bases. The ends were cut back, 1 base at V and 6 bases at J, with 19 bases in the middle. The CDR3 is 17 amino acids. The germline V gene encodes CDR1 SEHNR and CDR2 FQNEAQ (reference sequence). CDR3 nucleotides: TGTGCCAGCAGCTTAGTACGGGGGACCGCCTCGGGCAATGAGCAGTTCTTC. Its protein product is CASSLVRGTASGNEQFF.

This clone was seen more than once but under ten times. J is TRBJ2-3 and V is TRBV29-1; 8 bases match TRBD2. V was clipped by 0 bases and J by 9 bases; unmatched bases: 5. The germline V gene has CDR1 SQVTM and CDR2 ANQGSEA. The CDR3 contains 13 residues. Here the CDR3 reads CSVEETSVETQYF. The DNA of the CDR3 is TGCAGCGTTGAAGAGACTAGCGTGGAGACGCAGTATTTT.

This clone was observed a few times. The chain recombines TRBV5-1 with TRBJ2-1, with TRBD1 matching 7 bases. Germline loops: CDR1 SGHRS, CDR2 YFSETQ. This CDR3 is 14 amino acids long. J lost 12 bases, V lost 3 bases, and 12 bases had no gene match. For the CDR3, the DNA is TGCGCCAGCAGCTCCGCGCTGGGACAGTCTGGGCAGTTCTTC. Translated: CASSSALGQSGQFF.

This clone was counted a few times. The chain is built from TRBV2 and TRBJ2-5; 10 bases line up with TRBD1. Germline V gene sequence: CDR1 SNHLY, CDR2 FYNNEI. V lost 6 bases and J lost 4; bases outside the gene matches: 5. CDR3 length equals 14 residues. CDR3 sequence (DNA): TGTGCCAGCAGCGTTGACAGGGGGCGAGAGACCCAGTACTTC. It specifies CASSVDRGRETQYF.

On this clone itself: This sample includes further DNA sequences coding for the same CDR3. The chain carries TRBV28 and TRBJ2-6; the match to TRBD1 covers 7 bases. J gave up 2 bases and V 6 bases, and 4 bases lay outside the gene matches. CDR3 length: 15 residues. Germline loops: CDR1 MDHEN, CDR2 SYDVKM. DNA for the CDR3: TGTGCCAGCAGCCCCACAGGGGCTGGGGCCAACGTCCTGACTTTC. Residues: CASSPTGAGANVLTF.

CDR3 region: CASSKGDRLAGSYEQYF. CDR3 in DNA: TGTGCCAGCAGCAAAGGGGACAGACTAGCGGGTTCCTACGAGCAGTACTTC. The gene calls are TRBV21-1 and TRBJ2-7; the table gives TRBD2 as D, unverified against the DNA. TRBV21-1 is an annotated pseudogene. This CDR3 spans 17 amino acids.

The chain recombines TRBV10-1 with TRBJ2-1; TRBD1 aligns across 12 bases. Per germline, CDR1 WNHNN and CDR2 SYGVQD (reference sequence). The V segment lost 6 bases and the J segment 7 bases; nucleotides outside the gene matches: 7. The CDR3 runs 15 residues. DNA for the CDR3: TGCGCCAGCAGGAAGGGACAGGGGGCGAGGAATGAGCAGTTCTTC. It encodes CASRKGQGARNEQFF.

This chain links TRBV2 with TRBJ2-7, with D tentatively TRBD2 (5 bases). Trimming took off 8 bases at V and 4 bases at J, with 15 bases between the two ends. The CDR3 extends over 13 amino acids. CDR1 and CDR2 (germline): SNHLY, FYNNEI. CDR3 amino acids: CASGNRRAYEQYF. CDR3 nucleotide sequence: TGTGCCAGCGGAAATCGGCGGGCTTACGAGCAGTACTTC.

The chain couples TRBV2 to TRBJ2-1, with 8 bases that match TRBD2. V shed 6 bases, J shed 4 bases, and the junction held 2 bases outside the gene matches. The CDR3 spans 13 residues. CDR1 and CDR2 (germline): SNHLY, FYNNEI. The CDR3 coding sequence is TGTGCCAGCAGACTAGCGGTATACAATGAGCAGTTCTTC. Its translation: CASRLAVYNEQFF.

CDR3 amino acids: CASSMTSPNQPQHF. The CDR3 DNA follows: TGTGCCAGCAGTATGACATCCCCTAATCAGCCCCAGCATTTT. The chain recombines TRBV6-5 with TRBJ1-5; no clear D. CDR3 length equals 14 residues. The V end was cut by 5 bases, the J end by 4 bases, with 12 bases between. Germline loops: CDR1 MNHEY, CDR2 SVGAGI.

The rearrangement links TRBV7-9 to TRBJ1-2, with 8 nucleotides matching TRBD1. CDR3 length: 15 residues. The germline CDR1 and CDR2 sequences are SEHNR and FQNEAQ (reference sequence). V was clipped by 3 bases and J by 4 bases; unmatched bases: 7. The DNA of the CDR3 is TGTGCCAGCAGCTTTGGGCAGGGGGCCATCTATGGCTACACCTTC. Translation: CASSFGQGAIYGYTF.

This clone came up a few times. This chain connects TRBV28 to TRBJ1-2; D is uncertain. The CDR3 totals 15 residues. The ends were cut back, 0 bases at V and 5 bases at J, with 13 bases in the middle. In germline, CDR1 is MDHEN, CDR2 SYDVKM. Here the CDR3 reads CASSLWEDLKYGYTF. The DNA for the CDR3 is TGTGCCAGCAGTTTATGGGAGGATCTAAAGTATGGCTACACCTTC.

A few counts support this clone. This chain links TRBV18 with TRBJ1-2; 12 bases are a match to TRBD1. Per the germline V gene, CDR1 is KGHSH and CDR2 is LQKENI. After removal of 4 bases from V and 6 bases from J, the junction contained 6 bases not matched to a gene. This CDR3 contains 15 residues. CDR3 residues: CASSLRDRGLHGYTF. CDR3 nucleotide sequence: TGTGCCAGCTCACTCCGGGACAGGGGGCTCCATGGCTACACCTTC.

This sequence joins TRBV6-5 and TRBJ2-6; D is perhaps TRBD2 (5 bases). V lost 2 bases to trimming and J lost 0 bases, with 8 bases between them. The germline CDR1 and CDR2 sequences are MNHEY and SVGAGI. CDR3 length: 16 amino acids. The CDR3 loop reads CASSYERASGANVLTF. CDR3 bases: TGTGCCAGCAGTTACGAGAGGGCCTCTGGGGCCAACGTCCTGACTTTC.

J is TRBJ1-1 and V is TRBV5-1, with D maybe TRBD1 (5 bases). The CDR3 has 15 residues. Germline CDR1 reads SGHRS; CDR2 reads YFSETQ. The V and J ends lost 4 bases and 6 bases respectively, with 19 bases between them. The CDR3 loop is CASSPLTVLSAEAFF. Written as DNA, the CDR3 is TGCGCCAGCAGCCCCCTGACAGTGTTGAGCGCTGAAGCTTTCTTT.

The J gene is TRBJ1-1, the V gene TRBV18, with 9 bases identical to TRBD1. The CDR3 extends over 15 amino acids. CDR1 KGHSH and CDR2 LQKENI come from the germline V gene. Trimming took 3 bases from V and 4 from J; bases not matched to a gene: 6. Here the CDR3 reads CASSPNRGHTTEAFF. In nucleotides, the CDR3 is TGTGCCAGCTCACCCAACAGGGGGCATACCACTGAAGCTTTCTTT.

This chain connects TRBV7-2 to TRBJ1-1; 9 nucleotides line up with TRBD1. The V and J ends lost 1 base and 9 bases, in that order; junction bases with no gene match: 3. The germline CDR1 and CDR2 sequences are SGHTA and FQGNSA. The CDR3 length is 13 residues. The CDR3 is CASSLGDRVKAFF. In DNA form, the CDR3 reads TGTGCCAGCAGCTTAGGGGACAGGGTAAAAGCTTTCTTT.

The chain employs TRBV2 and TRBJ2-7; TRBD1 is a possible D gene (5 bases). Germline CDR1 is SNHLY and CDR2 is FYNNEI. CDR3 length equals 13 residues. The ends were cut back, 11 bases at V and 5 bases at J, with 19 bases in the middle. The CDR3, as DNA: TGTGCCCGAAGTTTTACAGGTCTCGACGAGCAGTACTTC. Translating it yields CARSFTGLDEQYF.

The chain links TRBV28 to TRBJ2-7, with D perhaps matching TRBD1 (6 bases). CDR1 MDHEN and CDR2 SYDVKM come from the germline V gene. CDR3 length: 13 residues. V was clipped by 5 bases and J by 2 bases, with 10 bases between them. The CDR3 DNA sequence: TGTGCCAGCAGTGGGGGCTACCCCTACGAGCAGTACTTC. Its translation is CASSGGYPYEQYF.

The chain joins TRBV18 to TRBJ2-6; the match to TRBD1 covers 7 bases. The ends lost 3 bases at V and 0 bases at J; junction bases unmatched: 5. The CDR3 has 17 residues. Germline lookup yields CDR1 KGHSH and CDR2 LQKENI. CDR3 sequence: CASSPGQLNSGANVLTF. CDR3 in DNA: TGTGCCAGCTCACCGGGACAGCTAAACTCTGGGGCCAACGTCCTGACTTTC.

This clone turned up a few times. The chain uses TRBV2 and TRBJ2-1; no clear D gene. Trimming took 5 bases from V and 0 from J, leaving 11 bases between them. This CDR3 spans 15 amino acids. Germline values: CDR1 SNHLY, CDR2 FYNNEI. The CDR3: CASSYDSSSYNEQFF. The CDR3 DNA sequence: TGTGCCAGCAGTTATGACTCTTCCTCCTACAATGAGCAGTTCTTC.

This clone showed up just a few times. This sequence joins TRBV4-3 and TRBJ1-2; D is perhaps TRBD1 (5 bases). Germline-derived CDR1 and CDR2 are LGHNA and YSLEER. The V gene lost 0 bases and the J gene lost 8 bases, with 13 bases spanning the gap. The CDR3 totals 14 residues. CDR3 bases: TGCGCCAGCAGCCAAGATCTGGCACGGGGGGGCTACACCTTC. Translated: CASSQDLARGGYTF.

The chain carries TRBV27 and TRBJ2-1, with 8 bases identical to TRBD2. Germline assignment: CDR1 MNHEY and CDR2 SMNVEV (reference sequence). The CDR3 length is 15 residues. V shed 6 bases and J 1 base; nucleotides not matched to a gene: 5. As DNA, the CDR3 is TGTGCCAGCAGGGGAGCGGGAGCGTCCTACAATGAGCAGTTCTTC. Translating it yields CASRGAGASYNEQFF.

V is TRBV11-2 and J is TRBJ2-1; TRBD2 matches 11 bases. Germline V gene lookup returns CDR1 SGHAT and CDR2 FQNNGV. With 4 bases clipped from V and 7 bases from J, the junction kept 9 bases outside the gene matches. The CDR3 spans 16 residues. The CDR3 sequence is CASSSHLAGGRNEQFF. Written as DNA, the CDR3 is TGTGCCAGCAGCTCCCATCTAGCGGGAGGCCGAAATGAGCAGTTCTTC. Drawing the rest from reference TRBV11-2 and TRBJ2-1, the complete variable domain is EAGVAQSPRYKIIEKRQSVAFWCNPISGHATLYWYQQILGQGPKLLIQFQNNGVVDDSQLPKDRFSAERLKGVDSTLKIQPAKLEDSAVYLCASSSHLAGGRNEQFFGPGTRLTVL.

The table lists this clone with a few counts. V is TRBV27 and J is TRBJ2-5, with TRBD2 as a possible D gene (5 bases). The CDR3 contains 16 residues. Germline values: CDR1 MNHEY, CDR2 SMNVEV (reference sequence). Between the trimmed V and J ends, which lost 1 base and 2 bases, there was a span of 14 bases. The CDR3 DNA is TGTGCCAGCAGTTTATTAAGCGGAAACTCGCAAGAGACCCAGTACTTC. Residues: CASSLLSGNSQETQYF.

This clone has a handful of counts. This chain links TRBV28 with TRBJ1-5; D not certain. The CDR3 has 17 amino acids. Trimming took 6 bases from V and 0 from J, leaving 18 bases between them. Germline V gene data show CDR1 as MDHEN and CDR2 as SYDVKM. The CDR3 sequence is CASSRLRRANSNQPQHF. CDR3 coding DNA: TGTGCCAGCAGCCGACTTCGGAGGGCTAATAGCAATCAGCCCCAGCATTTT.

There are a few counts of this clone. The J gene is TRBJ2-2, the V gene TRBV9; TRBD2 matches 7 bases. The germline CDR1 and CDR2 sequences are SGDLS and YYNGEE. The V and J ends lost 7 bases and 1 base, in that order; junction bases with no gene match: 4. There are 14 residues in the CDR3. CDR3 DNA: TGTGCCAGCTTGGCTAGCGGGAACACCGGGGAGCTGTTTTTT. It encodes CASLASGNTGELFF.

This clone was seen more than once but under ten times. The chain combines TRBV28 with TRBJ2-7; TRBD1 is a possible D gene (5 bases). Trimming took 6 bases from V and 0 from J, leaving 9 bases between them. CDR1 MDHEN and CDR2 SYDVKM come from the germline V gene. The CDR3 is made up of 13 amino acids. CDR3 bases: TGTGCCAGCAGGGTGGACACCTCCTACGAGCAGTACTTC. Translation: CASRVDTSYEQYF.